The 2 T cell receptor beta chains below were found in one sample sequenced in a study of T cells after yellow fever vaccination. TCRdb passed the 5' RACE reads through MiXCR, listing each CDR3 protein once. The sample includes 100,000 to 150,000 distinct CDR3 sequences, about 8.2% of them seen just once. Sequenced here: CD8+ T cells sorted from PBMCs, sampled on the day of the yellow fever booster vaccination. Receptor source: a man younger than 30 who received the YFV17D yellow fever vaccine.

In this sample, this clonotype turned up a few times. The V and J genes are TRBV29-1 and TRBJ2-7, with D possibly being TRBD2 (5 bases). The CDR3 is 11 amino acids. CDR1 and CDR2 (germline): SQVTM, ANQGSEA. Deletions cut 4 bases from V and 3 bases from J, with 7 bases between. The chain's CDR3 is CSVVRDYEQYF. The CDR3 coding sequence is TGCAGCGTTGTACGGGACTACGAGCAGTACTTC.

This clonotype has more than one count but fewer than ten. V is TRBV4-1 and J is TRBJ2-2, with TRBD1 identical over 10 bases. The V gene's germline CDR1 is MGHRA and CDR2 YSYEKL. This CDR3 is 16 amino acids long. V lost 4 bases to trimming and J lost 4 bases; unmatched junction nucleotides: 6. The CDR3 bases are TGCGCCAGCAGCCGAGGGACAGGGGTGGGCACCGGGGAGCTGTTTTTT. As protein: CASSRGTGVGTGELFF.